The 17 T cell receptor beta chains below come from one sample, sequenced in a study of blood T cell repertoires in COVID-19 (dated by TCRdb to about 2020). Library preparation was by the immunoSEQ multiplex PCR assay. In its TCRdb copy, this immuneACCESS table keeps in-frame sequences only and misses some clones. Where compared with another copy, unresolved V genes explain less than half of these, and the others have no known cause. The sample includes about 230,000 clones, with roughly 80% observed a single time. Jointly, the top ten make up about 8% of the sample. Sequenced: peripheral blood. These receptors were collected from a woman older than 75 with acute or convalescent COVID-19.

The V and J genes are TRBV18 and TRBJ2-1; TRBD1 might be the D (6 bases). V lost 1 base and J lost 10, with 20 bases in between. The CDR3 is 16 amino acids. Germline-derived CDR1 and CDR2 are KGHSH and LQKENI. In DNA, the CDR3 is TGTGCCAGCTCACCACTATCAGGGGCTCAGCTGTGGGAGCAGTTCTTC. As protein: CASSPLSGAQLWEQFF.

V is TRBV5-6 and J is TRBJ2-7, with TRBD2 identical over 15 bases. J was trimmed by 10 bases and V by 1 base; bases with no gene match: 9. Germline V CDR1 and CDR2: SGHDT, YYEEEE. The CDR3 covers 16 residues. CDR3 sequence: CASSLLGTSGGRTQYF. DNA of the CDR3: TGTGCCAGCAGCTTGTTGGGGACTAGCGGGGGGCGAACCCAGTACTTC.

The gene calls are TRBV6-5 and TRBJ1-2; no clear D gene. Trimming stripped 8 bases from V and 2 bases from J, with 6 bases between. Germline CDR1 is MNHEY and CDR2 is SVGAGI. The CDR3 spans 11 residues. The CDR3 DNA reads TGTGCCAGCGTCACAAACTATGGCTACACCTTC. The encoded protein is CASVTNYGYTF.

The chain couples TRBV5-1 to TRBJ2-2, with 8 nucleotides matching TRBD2. The V gene end was trimmed by 1 base and the J gene end by 4 bases; junction bases not matched to a gene: 6. Germline V CDR1 and CDR2: SGHRS, YFSETQ. The CDR3 is 16 amino acids. CDR3 coding DNA: TGCGCCAGCAGCTTGAGGGCGGGAGGAGGCACCGGGGAGCTGTTTTTT. Protein product: CASSLRAGGGTGELFF.

The chain uses TRBV5-1 and TRBJ2-7, with D possibly matching TRBD1 (5 bases). The CDR3 covers 15 residues. The V gene's germline CDR1 is SGHRS and CDR2 YFSETQ. V lost 0 bases and J lost 1, with 11 bases in between. CDR3 in amino acids: CASSLGPGISYEQYF. The CDR3 DNA is TGCGCCAGCAGCTTGGGTCCAGGGATTTCCTACGAGCAGTACTTC.

The chain couples TRBV25-1 to TRBJ2-4; 15 bases are a match to TRBD2. This CDR3 is 13 amino acids long. CDR1 is MGHDK and CDR2 is SYGVNS in the germline V gene. With 8 bases clipped from V and 15 bases from J, the junction kept 8 bases outside the gene matches. The CDR3 region has the DNA TGTGCCAGCCGGACTAGCGGGGGGGCGTTTTGGTACTTC. The encoded protein is CASRTSGGAFWYF.

The rearrangement uses TRBV3-1 (or the pseudogene TRBV3-2) and TRBJ2-7; 7 bases align to TRBD1. Germline loops: CDR1 LGHDT, CDR2 YNNKEL (reference sequence). J was trimmed by 2 bases and V by 5 bases; bases with no gene match: 3. The CDR3 runs to 13 residues. CDR3 in amino acids: CASSGDSPYEQYF. The CDR3 nucleotides are TGTGCCAGCAGCGGGGACAGCCCCTACGAGCAGTACTTC.

This chain links TRBV25-1 with TRBJ1-2; D uncertain. The CDR3 runs 16 residues. Germline V CDR1 and CDR2: MGHDK, SYGVNS. V lost 2 bases, J lost 0 bases, and 13 bases lay in between. CDR3 in DNA: TGTGCCAGCAGTGAACCGGGAGCCGGCGCTAACTATGGCTACACCTTC. Residues: CASSEPGAGANYGYTF.

This rearrangement joins TRBV7-2 to TRBJ1-5, with TRBD1 matching over 8 bases. This CDR3 comprises 16 residues. CDR1 SGHTA and CDR2 FQGNSA come from the germline V gene. Trimming cost V 6 bases and J 3 bases; bases outside gene matches: 10. CDR3 sequence (DNA): TGTGCCAGCAGTCCACCGGGACAGGTTTCCAATCAGCCCCAGCATTTT. This sequence encodes CASSPPGQVSNQPQHF.

The chain employs TRBV27 and TRBJ1-2; 9 bases agree with TRBD1. The CDR3 is 12 amino acids. V lost 5 bases and J lost 6; bases outside the gene matches: 1. Per the germline V gene, CDR1 is MNHEY and CDR2 is SMNVEV (reference sequence). CDR3 DNA: TGTGCCAGCAGTCGGACAGGGGATGGCTACACCTTC. This gives the protein CASSRTGDGYTF.

In its sample, this clone was seen a few times. The J gene is TRBJ1-6, the V gene TRBV10-3; the match to TRBD1 covers 11 bases. The CDR3 has 15 amino acids. The V gene end was trimmed by 6 bases and the J gene end by 6 bases; junction bases not matched to a gene: 4. Looked up from germline, CDR1 is ENHRY and CDR2 is SYGVKD. CDR3 sequence: CAIRDGQGANSPLHF. Here the CDR3 DNA reads TGTGCCATCAGGGACGGACAGGGGGCTAATTCACCCCTCCACTTT.

The V gene is TRBV4-1, the J gene TRBJ2-1; 9 bases are shared with TRBD2. After removal of 0 bases from V and 2 bases from J, the junction contained 5 bases not matched to a gene. CDR1 is MGHRA, CDR2 YSYEKL, per germline. The CDR3 loop spans 17 amino acids. The CDR3 is CASSQDFLAGAYNEQFF. In DNA form, the CDR3 reads TGCGCCAGCAGCCAAGATTTTTTAGCGGGAGCCTACAATGAGCAGTTCTTC.

The rearrangement uses TRBV7-8 and TRBJ2-7, with TRBD2 identical over 9 bases. The trim removed 5 bases at V and 3 bases at J, leaving 2 bases unmatched. From germline, CDR1 is SGHVS and CDR2 FQNEAQ. The CDR3 totals 13 residues. The CDR3 coding sequence is TGTGCCAGCAGCCCTAGCGGGGACTACGAGCAGTACTTC. This translates into CASSPSGDYEQYF.

This clone appeared a single time. V is TRBV11-2 and J is TRBJ2-3; a possible D gene is TRBD1 (5 bases). CDR1 is SGHAT and CDR2 is FQNNGV in the germline V gene. Trimming removed 3 bases at V and 0 bases at J, with 10 bases between. The CDR3 length is 15 residues. This CDR3 reads CASSFWGTSTDTQYF. DNA of the CDR3: TGTGCCAGCAGCTTTTGGGGCACTAGCACAGATACGCAGTATTTT.

The chain links TRBV14 to TRBJ2-3; TRBD2 aligns across 7 bases. Germline V gives CDR1 SGHDN, CDR2 FVKESK. V shed 0 bases, J shed 5 bases, and the junction held 5 bases outside the gene matches. CDR3 length: 15 residues. The CDR3 protein is CASSQDGLAEDTQYF. The CDR3 DNA sequence: TGTGCCAGCAGCCAAGATGGGCTAGCGGAAGATACGCAGTATTTT.

The genes are TRBV28 and TRBJ2-1; no clear D. Germline V gene data show CDR1 as MDHEN and CDR2 as SYDVKM. The CDR3 sequence is 10 residues long. The V and J ends lost 10 bases and 4 bases respectively, with 5 bases between them. CDR3 DNA sequence: TGTGCCACCGCGTACAATGAGCAGTTCTTC. Translation gives CATAYNEQFF.

This clone was seen a handful of times. The genes are TRBV20-1 and TRBJ2-7; 10 nucleotides match TRBD2. The germline gives CDR1 DFQATT, CDR2 SNEGSKA (reference sequence). With V trimmed by 6 bases and J by 1 base, 6 bases remained unmatched. The CDR3 has 14 residues. Here the CDR3 reads CSASGLAESYEQYF. CDR3 nucleotides: TGCAGTGCCAGTGGACTAGCGGAGTCCTACGAGCAGTACTTC.